Presented here are 3 T cell receptor beta chains from one specimen sequenced in a study of T cells after yellow fever vaccination (dated by TCRdb to the late 2010s). The treatment or condition label on this specimen signifies: live attenuated yellow fever vaccine strain. The method behind the library was 5' RACE. The instrument was an Illumina HiSeq 2500. Using fastp trimming at Q25 and MiXCR clonotype assembly, TCRdb reanalyzed the public sequencing data and kept in-frame beta chains. Every CDR3 protein is listed once, alongside the most common genes and DNA of its rows. The sample data list 300,000 or so distinct CDR3 sequences, and 10% to 15% of these were observed just once. Of the sample, roughly 0.5% falls within the top ten clones. The sample was CD4+ T cells sorted from PBMCs, taken 45 days after the yellow fever booster vaccination. All receptors come from a man between 25 and 39 years old who received the YFV17D yellow fever vaccine.

V is TRBV2 and J is TRBJ2-1; 9 bases line up with TRBD1. Unmatched junction bases numbered 7, after V lost 6 bases and J lost 4 bases. The length of the CDR3 is 15 residues. Per germline, CDR1 SNHLY and CDR2 FYNNEI. DNA of the CDR3: TGTGCCAGCAGCGAACAGGGGGCTGAGTACAATGAGCAGTTCTTC. Amino acid sequence: CASSEQGAEYNEQFF.

This clonotype was detected once. A read error may explain this, as a much larger clone is one base away. The V call is TRBV29-1, the J call TRBJ2-3; D may correspond to TRBD1 or TRBD2 (5 bases each). The CDR3 spans 12 residues. Per the germline V gene, CDR1 is SQVTM and CDR2 is ANQGSEA. DNA of the CDR3: TGCAGCGTTGGGGACCGCACAGATGCGCAGTATTTT. Translated, it gives CSVGDRTDAQYF.

The rearrangement joins TRBV3-1 to TRBJ2-1; TRBD2 is a possible D gene (6 bases). Germline V lookup: CDR1 LGHDT, CDR2 YNNKEL (reference sequence). V gave up 3 bases and J gave up 2 bases, with 11 bases separating them. This CDR3 region has 15 residues. As DNA, the CDR3 is TGTGCCAGCAGCCAGCGGGGAAAGACCTACAATGAGCAGTTCTTC. Translating gives CASSQRGKTYNEQFF.